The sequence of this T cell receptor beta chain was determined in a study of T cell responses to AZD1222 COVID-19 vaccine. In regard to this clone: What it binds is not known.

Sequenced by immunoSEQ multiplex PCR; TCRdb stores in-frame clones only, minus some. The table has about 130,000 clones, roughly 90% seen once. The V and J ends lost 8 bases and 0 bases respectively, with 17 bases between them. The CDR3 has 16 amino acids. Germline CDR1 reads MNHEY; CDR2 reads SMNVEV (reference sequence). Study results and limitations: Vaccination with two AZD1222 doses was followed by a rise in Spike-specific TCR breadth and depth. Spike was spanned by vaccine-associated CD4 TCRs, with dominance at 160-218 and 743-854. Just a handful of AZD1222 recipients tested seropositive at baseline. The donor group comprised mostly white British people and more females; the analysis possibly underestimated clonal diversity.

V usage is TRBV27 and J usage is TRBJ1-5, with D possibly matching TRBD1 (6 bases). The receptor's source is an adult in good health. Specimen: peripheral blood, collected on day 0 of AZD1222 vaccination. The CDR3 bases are TGTGCCAGCTCCCAGGGGACCTACCCTAGCAATCAGCCCCAGCATTTT. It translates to CASSQGTYPSNQPQHF.